This TCR beta chain was recovered during a study of T cell responses to AZD1222 COVID-19 vaccine. Study-wide context: Some second doses came at about 4 weeks and others at about 12 weeks; these were pooled.

Here immunoSEQ multiplex PCR was the method, and the copy in TCRdb shows in-frame clones only, minus some. The table lists some 86,000 clones, about 92% of them singletons, with approximately 5.5% in the top ten. The CDR3 runs 16 residues. The V gene's germline CDR1 is LNHNV and CDR2 YYDKDF (reference sequence). Trimming took off 0 bases at V and 3 bases at J, with 9 bases between the two ends. Study-wide points: Samples come after the peak T cell response, not at day 14. Just a handful of people given AZD1222 tested seropositive at baseline.

As for this clone: Its matching antigen is unknown.

This receptor was identified in an adult in good health. This chain joins TRBV15 and TRBJ1-6, with D unresolved. Source: peripheral blood, taken on day 0 of AZD1222 vaccination. CDR3 in amino acids: CATSRDRASYNSPLHF. Here the CDR3 DNA reads TGTGCCACCAGCAGAGATAGGGCTAGCTATAATTCACCCCTCCACTTT.